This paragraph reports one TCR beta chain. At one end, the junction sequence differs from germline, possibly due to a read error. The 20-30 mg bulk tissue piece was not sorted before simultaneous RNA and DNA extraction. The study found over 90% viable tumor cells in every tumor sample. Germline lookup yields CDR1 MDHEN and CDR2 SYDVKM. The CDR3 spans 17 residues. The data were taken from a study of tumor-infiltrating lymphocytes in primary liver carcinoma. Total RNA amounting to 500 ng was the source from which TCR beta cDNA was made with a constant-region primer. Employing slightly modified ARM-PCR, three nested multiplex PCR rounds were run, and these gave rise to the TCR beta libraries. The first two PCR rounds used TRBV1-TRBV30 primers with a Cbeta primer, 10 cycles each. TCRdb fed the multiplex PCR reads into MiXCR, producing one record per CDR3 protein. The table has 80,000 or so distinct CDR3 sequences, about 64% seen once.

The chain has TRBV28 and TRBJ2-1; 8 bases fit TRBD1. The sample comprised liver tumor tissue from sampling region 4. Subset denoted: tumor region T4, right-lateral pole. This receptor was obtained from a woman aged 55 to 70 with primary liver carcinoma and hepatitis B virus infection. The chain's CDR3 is CANSAPGGARMYNEQFF. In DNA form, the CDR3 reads TGTGCCAACAGTGCACCAGGGGGCGCTCGTATGTACAATGAGCAGTTCTTC.